A selection of T cell receptor beta chains follows, all from one sample in a study of OX40 agonist ivuxolimab in advanced cancers. The assay was immunoSEQ multiplex PCR, and TCRdb's table has in-frame clones only and misses some. The sample lists about 83,000 clones; around 90% were seen once. Source: CD4+ or CD8+ T cells sorted from blood, taken in a trial of the OX40 agonist ivuxolimab. The receptors stem from an adult with an advanced solid tumor such as melanoma, head and neck, liver or kidney cancer. The CDR3 runs from the conserved cysteine through the conserved F or W. Each record gives: CDR3 protein, CDR3 DNA, J gene, V gene, clone size, D gene. A D gene is named only where the DNA matches it firmly. Size tells how often a clone was seen (once, few, many) or the class of an expanded clone, and some rows leave it out.

CASTSPVEGPNEQYF	TGTGCCAGCACCTCCCCAGTTGAGGGCCCCAACGAGCAGTACTTC	TRBJ2-7	TRBV28	NA	NA
CAIEDMNTEAFF	TGTGCCATCGAGGATATGAACACTGAAGCTTTCTTT	TRBJ1-1	TRBV10-3	NA	NA
CASLSDGGTQYF	TGTGCTAGTTTGTCGGACGGGGGGACCCAGTACTTC	TRBJ2-5	TRBV12-5	NA	NA
CASSLGSVRGYGYTF	TGTGCCAGCAGCTTAGGTAGTGTCAGGGGCTATGGCTACACCTTC	TRBJ1-2	TRBV11-2	NA	NA
CASKEGVNSGANVLTF	TGTGCCAGTAAGGAGGGGGTCAACTCTGGGGCCAACGTCCTGACTTTC	TRBJ2-6	TRBV19	NA	NA
CATMGDRSTDTQYF	TGTGCCACGATGGGGGACAGGAGCACAGATACGCAGTATTTT	TRBJ2-3	TRBV10-3	NA	TRBD1
CASRDTPGQGEFF	TGCGCCAGCAGGGATACTCCGGGACAGGGTGAATTCTTC	TRBJ2-1	TRBV5-1	NA	TRBD1
CASSLGGLAEQFF	TGTGCCAGCAGCTTAGGGGGCTTGGCTGAGCAGTTCTTC	TRBJ2-1	TRBV7-9	NA	NA
CASSYPSSGERQPQHF	TGTGCCAGCAGTTACCCTTCCTCAGGGGAGCGTCAGCCCCAGCATTTT	TRBJ1-5	TRBV6-5	NA	NA
CSVGDTEAFF	TGCAGCGTTGGAGACACTGAAGCTTTCTTT	TRBJ1-1	TRBV29-1	NA	NA
CASSASALKGDF	TGTGCCAGCAGTGCCTCCGCCTTGAAGGGGGACTTT	TRBJ1-1	TRBV28	once	NA
CASSQRGAGLYNEQFF	TGCGCCAGCAGCCAAAGGGGAGCGGGGCTTTACAATGAGCAGTTCTTC	TRBJ2-1	TRBV4-1	NA	TRBD2
CASSIEKSNIQYF	TGTGCCAGTAGTATCGAAAAGTCCAACATTCAGTACTTC	TRBJ2-4	TRBV19	NA	NA
CASSLAPNTEAFF	TGTGCCAGCAGCTTAGCCCCGAACACTGAAGCTTTCTTT	TRBJ1-1	TRBV13	NA	NA
CASSGDRRSPLHF	TGTGCCAGCAGTGGGGATAGGCGGAGCCCCCTCCACTTT	TRBJ1-6	TRBV6-1	once	NA
CASSFIRAPNYGYTF	TGTGCCAGCAGTTTTATCAGGGCTCCGAACTATGGCTACACCTTC	TRBJ1-2	TRBV28	NA	NA
CASAGVGTVAKNIQYF	TGTGCCAGCGCAGGGGTTGGGACGGTAGCCAAAAACATTCAGTACTTC	TRBJ2-4	TRBV19	NA	NA
CAISEWLAGDRDEQYF	TGTGCCATCAGTGAATGGCTAGCGGGAGACCGTGACGAGCAGTACTTC	TRBJ2-7	TRBV10-3	NA	TRBD2
CAISKGGALNTEAFF	TGTGCCATCAGTAAGGGAGGCGCGTTGAACACTGAAGCTTTCTTT	TRBJ1-1	TRBV10-3	few	NA
CASSVRRVGHNEQFF	TGCGCCAGCAGTGTACGGAGGGTAGGGCACAATGAGCAGTTCTTC	TRBJ2-1	TRBV10-1	NA	NA
CASSPRADQETQYF	TGTGCCAGCTCACCAAGGGCAGACCAAGAGACCCAGTACTTC	TRBJ2-5	TRBV18	NA	NA
CASKENTEAFF	TGTGCCAGCAAGGAGAACACTGAAGCTTTCTTT	TRBJ1-1	TRBV2	NA	NA
CASRTSGENNEQFF	TGTGCCAGCCGGACTAGCGGGGAGAACAATGAGCAGTTCTTC	TRBJ2-1	TRBV28	once	TRBD2
CASSQEGNTQYF	TGCGCCAGCAGCCAAGAAGGAAATACGCAGTATTTT	TRBJ2-3	TRBV4-3	NA	NA
CASSWEWGGPSYEQYF	TGTGCCAGCAGCTGGGAATGGGGCGGTCCCTCCTACGAGCAGTACTTC	TRBJ2-7	TRBV11-3	NA	NA
CASSPGNQETQYF	TGTGCCAGCTCACCAGGTAACCAAGAGACCCAGTACTTC	TRBJ2-5	TRBV18	NA	NA
CASSLYRGQETQYF	TGTGCCAGCAGCTTGTACAGGGGACAAGAGACCCAGTACTTC	TRBJ2-5	TRBV5-5	NA	TRBD1
CASSLLGKETQYF	TGTGCCAGCAGCTTGCTAGGGAAGGAGACCCAGTACTTC	TRBJ2-5	TRBV5-5	NA	NA
CASSWTGRTPQHF	TGTGCCAGCAGCTGGACAGGGAGGACACCCCAGCATTTT	TRBJ1-5	TRBV7-8	NA	TRBD1
CASSFDLGEQYF	TGTGCCAGCAGCTTCGATTTGGGCGAGCAGTACTTC	TRBJ2-7	TRBV11-3	NA	NA
CASSENGRETGELFF	TGTGCCAGCAGTGAAAACGGGAGGGAAACCGGGGAGCTGTTTTTT	TRBJ2-2	TRBV2	NA	TRBD2
CASSLGAGSYNEQFF	TGTGCCAGCAGCTTAGGGGCGGGATCGTACAATGAGCAGTTCTTC	TRBJ2-1	TRBV7-7	NA	NA
CASSINQGAVGYTF	TGTGCCAGTAGTATAAATCAGGGGGCGGTTGGCTACACCTTC	TRBJ1-2	TRBV19	NA	TRBD1
CASSFGGTEPYGYTF	TGTGCCAGCAGCTTTGGCGGGACTGAGCCTTATGGCTACACCTTC	TRBJ1-2	TRBV5-4	NA	NA
CASSYQGNNEQFF	TGCGCCAGCAGCTATCAGGGTAACAATGAGCAGTTCTTC	TRBJ2-1	TRBV5-1	NA	NA
CASSLVGNNEQFF	TGTGCCAGCAGCTTAGTTGGCAACAATGAGCAGTTCTTC	TRBJ2-1	TRBV7-2	NA	NA
CASSPSGGRALEQYF	TGTGCCAGCAGCCCCTCTGGGGGGCGCGCCCTCGAGCAGTACTTC	TRBJ2-7	TRBV7-2	NA	NA
CASSPGIAGGPTDTQYF	TGTGCCAGCAGTCCCGGAATAGCGGGAGGCCCCACAGATACGCAGTATTTT	TRBJ2-3	TRBV27	NA	TRBD2
CASSLRTGGAGGYTF	TGTGCCAGCAGCTTGCGGACAGGGGGCGCAGGAGGCTACACCTTC	TRBJ1-2	TRBV5-5	NA	TRBD1
CASSITATGATEAFF	TGTGCCAGTAGTATAACCGCGACAGGGGCTACTGAAGCTTTCTTT	TRBJ1-1	TRBV19	NA	TRBD1
CAVVSGSSADTQYF	TGTGCCGTCGTGAGCGGGAGCTCGGCAGATACGCAGTATTTT	TRBJ2-3	TRBV10-3	few	TRBD2
CASSRPGTLEGNIQYF	TGTGCCAGCAGCCGCCCCGGAACCCTCGAGGGAAACATTCAGTACTTC	TRBJ2-4	TRBV5-6	NA	NA
CASSIGLARGTEAFF	TGTGCCAGTAGTATAGGACTGGCTAGGGGGACTGAAGCTTTCTTT	TRBJ1-1	TRBV19	NA	NA
CASSGQGMNTEAFF	TGTGCCAGCAGTGGACAGGGAATGAACACTGAAGCTTTCTTT	TRBJ1-1	TRBV2	NA	TRBD1
CASIRRQGAEAFF	TGTGCCAGCATACGACGACAGGGGGCTGAAGCTTTCTTT	TRBJ1-1	TRBV5-6	NA	TRBD1
CASSKGPEQFF	TGTGCCAGTAGTAAGGGGCCTGAGCAGTTCTTC	TRBJ2-1	TRBV19	NA	NA
CAISAAQETEAFF	TGTGCCATCAGTGCGGCCCAAGAAACTGAAGCTTTCTTT	TRBJ1-1	TRBV10-3	NA	NA
CASSRQRDTEAFF	TGTGCCAGTAGTAGACAGCGGGACACTGAAGCTTTCTTT	TRBJ1-1	TRBV19	once	NA
CAGSTGGYTEAFF	TGTGCCGGCTCGACAGGGGGCTACACTGAAGCTTTCTTT	TRBJ1-1	TRBV2	NA	TRBD1
CASSLGPGAQGTQYF	TGTGCCAGCAGCTTAGGGCCTGGGGCGCAAGGGACGCAGTATTTT	TRBJ2-3	TRBV7-9	NA	NA
CATSLDGGKEEKLFF	TGTGCCACCAGCTTGGACGGGGGCAAGGAGGAAAAACTGTTTTTT	TRBJ1-4	TRBV15	NA	NA
CASSPGTPGQGEQYF	TGTGCCAGCAGCCCGGGGACCCCAGGGCAAGGCGAGCAGTACTTC	TRBJ2-7	TRBV7-3	NA	NA
CASRQGNDNEQFF	TGTGCCAGCAGACAGGGGAACGACAATGAGCAGTTCTTC	TRBJ2-1	TRBV7-6	once	TRBD1
CASSQTSGTAYQETQYF	TGCGCCAGCAGCCAAACCTCCGGGACAGCCTACCAAGAGACCCAGTACTTC	TRBJ2-5	TRBV4-1	NA	TRBD1
CASSVASAGQTYEQYF	TGTGCCAGCAGCGTAGCTTCAGCGGGCCAGACCTACGAGCAGTACTTC	TRBJ2-7	TRBV9	NA	NA